This entry is about one T cell receptor (beta chain). Clones were read by immunoSEQ multiplex PCR, and TCRdb kept only the in-frame ones, dropping some. This repertoire shows around 250,000 clones, around 89% found once; its top ten account for 0.35% to 0.45%. Trimming removed 4 bases at V and 2 bases at J, with 17 bases between. The CDR3 extends over 16 amino acids. CDR1 and CDR2 (germline): SEHNR, FQNEAQ (reference sequence). The entry originates in a study of cytomegalovirus exposure and HLA in healthy donors. Input material: PBMCs. The TCR was taken from a woman aged 18-29 years in good health and CMV-seronegative. This chain uses TRBV7-9 with TRBJ1-2; a possible D gene is TRBD1 (5 bases). The CDR3: CASSSHSKRGNYGYTF. The CDR3 bases are TGTGCCAGCAGCTCCCATTCCAAACGGGGGAACTATGGCTACACCTTC.